This entry concerns a single T cell receptor beta chain. Assignment of participants to cohorts was predicated upon participant-reported clinical history. Within 2 weeks of study entry, exposed participants had contacted a PCR-confirmed or clinician-diagnosed COVID-19 case. This record belongs to a study of blood T cell repertoires in COVID-19. As for the study in general: In each case, the material was cDNA or gDNA derived from T cells, B-cell-depleted T cells, or PBMCs.

The V gene's germline CDR1 is KGHSH and CDR2 LQKENI. This CDR3 has 14 amino acids. Trimming shortened V by 1 base and J by 0 bases, and 6 bases separated the two germline ends. Authors' methods: Amplification with reference gene primers provided the estimates of nucleated cell counts. The repertoire was sequenced with immunoSEQ multiplex PCR; TCRdb's copy has only in-frame clones and lacks some. V and J calls and clone size are as listed in that table; D and trimming were resolved from the DNA. Seen here are about 280,000 clones, around 90% observed once, and the top ten hold roughly 2.8%. The rearrangement uses TRBV18 and TRBJ1-1, with D unclear. Sequences were obtained from PBMCs or T cells enriched from blood (not recorded which). This clonotype originated in a man aged 40-50 years who had been exposed to COVID-19. CDR3 residues: CASSPQPMNTEAFF. The CDR3 bases are TGTGCCAGCTCACCACAGCCCATGAACACTGAAGCTTTCTTT.